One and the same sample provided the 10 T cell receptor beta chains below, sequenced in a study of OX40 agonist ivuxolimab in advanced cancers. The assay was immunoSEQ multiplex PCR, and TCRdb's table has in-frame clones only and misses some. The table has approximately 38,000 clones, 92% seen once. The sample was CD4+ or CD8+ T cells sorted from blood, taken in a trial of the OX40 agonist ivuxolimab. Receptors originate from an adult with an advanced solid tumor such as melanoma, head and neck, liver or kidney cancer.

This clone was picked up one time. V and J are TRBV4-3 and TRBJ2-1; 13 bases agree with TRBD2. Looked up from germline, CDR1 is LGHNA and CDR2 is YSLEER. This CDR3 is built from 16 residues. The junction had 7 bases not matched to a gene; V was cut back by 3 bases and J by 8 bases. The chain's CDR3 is CASSHGYGLAGDEQFF. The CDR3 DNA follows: TGCGCCAGCAGCCACGGCTACGGACTAGCGGGAGATGAGCAGTTCTTC.

The CDR3 region has the DNA TGTGCCAGCAGCCTTCCCGGGACGGCTTACAATGAGCAGTTCTTC. It translates to CASSLPGTAYNEQFF. The chain uses TRBV6-5 and TRBJ2-1; either TRBD1 or TRBD2 may supply D (5 bases each). V lost 6 bases and J lost 4, with 16 bases in between. The CDR3 runs 15 residues. The V gene's germline CDR1 is MNHEY and CDR2 SVGAGI.

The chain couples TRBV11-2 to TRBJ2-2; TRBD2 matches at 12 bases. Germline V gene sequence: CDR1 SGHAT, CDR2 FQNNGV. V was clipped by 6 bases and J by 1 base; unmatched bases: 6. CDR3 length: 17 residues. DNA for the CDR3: TGTGCCAGCAGGCCTCTAGCGGGAGGGAAGAACACCGGGGAGCTGTTTTTT. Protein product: CASRPLAGGKNTGELFF.

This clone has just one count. The CDR3 loop reads CASSPKGLSIYNEQFF. CDR3 nucleotides: TGTGCCAGCAGCCCCAAGGGCCTGTCGATTTACAATGAGCAGTTCTTC. The J gene is TRBJ2-1, the V gene TRBV7-3; D call uncertain. Germline V CDR1 and CDR2: SGHTA, FQGTGA. V was trimmed by 5 bases and J by 4 bases, leaving 18 bases between them. The CDR3 length is 16 residues.

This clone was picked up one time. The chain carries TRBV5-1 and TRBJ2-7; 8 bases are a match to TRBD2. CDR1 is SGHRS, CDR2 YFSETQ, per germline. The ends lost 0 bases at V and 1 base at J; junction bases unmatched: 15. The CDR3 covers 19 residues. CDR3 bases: TGCGCCAGCAGCTTGGCCCGGGCAGGGGTGCCGGGAGGGTCCTACGAGCAGTACTTC. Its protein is CASSLARAGVPGGSYEQYF.

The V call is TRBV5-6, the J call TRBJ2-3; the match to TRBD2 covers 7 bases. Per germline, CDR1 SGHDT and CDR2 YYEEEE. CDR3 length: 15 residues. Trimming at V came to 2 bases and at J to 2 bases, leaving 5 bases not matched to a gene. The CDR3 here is CASSLREEDTDTQYF. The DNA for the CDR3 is TGTGCCAGCAGCTTACGGGAGGAGGACACAGATACGCAGTATTTT.

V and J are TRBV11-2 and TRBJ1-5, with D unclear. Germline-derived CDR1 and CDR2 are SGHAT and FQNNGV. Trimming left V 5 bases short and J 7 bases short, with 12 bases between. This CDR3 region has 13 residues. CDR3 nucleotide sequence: TGTGCCAGCAGCCCAGCATCCCGGCAGCCCCAGCATTTT. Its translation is CASSPASRQPQHF. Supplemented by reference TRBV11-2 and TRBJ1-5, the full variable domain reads EAGVAQSPRYKIIEKRQSVAFWCNPISGHATLYWYQQILGQGPKLLIQFQNNGVVDDSQLPKDRFSAERLKGVDSTLKIQPAKLEDSAVYLCASSPASRQPQHFGDGTRLSIL.

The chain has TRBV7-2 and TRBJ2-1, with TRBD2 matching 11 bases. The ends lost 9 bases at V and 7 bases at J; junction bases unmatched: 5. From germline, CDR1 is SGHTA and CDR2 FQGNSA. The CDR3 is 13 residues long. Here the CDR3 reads CARGLAGGNEQFF. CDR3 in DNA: TGTGCCAGAGGACTAGCGGGTGGGAATGAGCAGTTCTTC.

The CDR3 DNA reads TGCGCCAGCAACCCAGGGGGCACTGAAGCTTTCTTT. This translates into CASNPGGTEAFF. This sequence joins TRBV10-2 and TRBJ1-1, with TRBD1 matching 7 bases. CDR3 length: 12 residues. In germline, CDR1 is WSHSY, CDR2 SAAADI. V trimming: 7 bases; J trimming: 4 bases; junction bases outside the gene matches: 3.

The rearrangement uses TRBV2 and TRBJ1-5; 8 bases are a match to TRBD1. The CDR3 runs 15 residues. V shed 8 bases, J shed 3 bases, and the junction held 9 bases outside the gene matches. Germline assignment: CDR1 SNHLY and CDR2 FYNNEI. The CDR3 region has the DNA TGTGCCAGCGGAGGGACAGGAGGGAACAATCAGCCCCAGCATTTT. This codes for CASGGTGGNNQPQHF.